The T cell receptor (beta chain) described here comes from a study of blood T cell repertoires in COVID-19. About the study: Acute-phase and convalescent COVID-19 samples originated in the United States, Italy and Spain. T cells, B-cell-depleted T cells, or PBMCs provided the cDNA or gDNA that served as material.

In the original workflow: Amplification of reference gene primers was used by the study to estimate nucleated cell counts. The table came from immunoSEQ multiplex PCR; TCRdb's copy has only in-frame clones and leaves some out. For V, J and clone size, that table is used; D and trimming come from the DNA. The sample yields approximately 200,000 clones, 86% seen once. V was cut by 2 bases and J by 9 bases, with 11 bases left in between. CDR1 is MNHEY and CDR2 is SVGAGI in the germline V gene. This CDR3 comprises 13 residues. The sequence derives from a man aged 50-60 years with acute or convalescent COVID-19. The rearrangement links TRBV6-5 to TRBJ1-3, with a weak D call TRBD1 (5 bases). Material for sequencing was peripheral blood. The CDR3 sequence is CASSYDSQATIYF. DNA of the CDR3: TGTGCCAGCAGTTACGACAGCCAGGCCACCATATATTTT.